Below are 17 T cell receptor beta chains sequenced from a single sample in a study of T cells after yellow fever vaccination. In TCRdb, the 5' RACE reads were re-called with MiXCR into one record per CDR3 protein. Seen here are about 340,000 distinct CDR3 sequences, roughly an eighth observed once, and the top ten hold roughly 3%. The material was CD4+ T cells sorted from PBMCs, obtained 15 days after the yellow fever booster vaccination. All receptors derive from a man aged 18 to 29 who received the YFV17D yellow fever vaccine.

V is TRBV12-3 or TRBV12-4 and J is TRBJ2-3; 7 bases are shared with TRBD2. V lost 3 bases to trimming and J lost 6 bases; unmatched junction nucleotides: 6. CDR3 length: 14 amino acids. The CDR3, as DNA: TGTGCCAGCAGTTTCTGGCAGGGAGGGGATACGCAGTATTTT. Protein product: CASSFWQGGDTQYF.

This clonotype showed up many times. The chain combines TRBV20-1 with TRBJ2-5, with 10 bases identical to TRBD1. The CDR3 covers 14 residues. The J segment lost 6 bases and the V segment lost 4 bases, leaving 8 bases of the junction unmatched. In germline, CDR1 is DFQATT, CDR2 SNEGSKA (reference sequence). CDR3 residues: CSANRQGASQTQYF. The CDR3 DNA is TGCAGTGCTAACCGACAGGGGGCCTCCCAGACCCAGTACTTC.

The sample holds a few counts of this clonotype. The chain links TRBV20-1 to TRBJ1-1, with a weak D call TRBD1 (6 bases). This CDR3 has 14 residues. In germline, CDR1 is DFQATT, CDR2 SNEGSKA (reference sequence). V dropped 0 bases and J dropped 7 bases, with 15 bases sitting between them. CDR3 DNA sequence: TGCAGTGCTAGAGACCCAAAAGGGGGTGATGAAGCTTTCTTT. It yields the protein CSARDPKGGDEAFF.

This clonotype was detected a few times. The chain joins TRBV15 to TRBJ1-2; weak D call: TRBD1 (6 bases). Trimming pared 1 base from V and 4 bases from J, leaving 13 bases between. This CDR3 has 15 amino acids. CDR1 is LNHNV and CDR2 is YYDKDF in the germline V gene (reference sequence). CDR3 nucleotide sequence: TGTGCCACCAGCAGAGGTGGGGGGCTGTCCTATGGCTACACCTTC. This sequence encodes CATSRGGGLSYGYTF. Looking up the rest from reference TRBV15 and TRBJ1-2 gives the full variable domain: DAMVIQNPRYQVTQFGKPVTLSCSQTLNHNVMYWYQQKSSQAPKLLFHYYDKDFNNEADTPDNFQSRRPNTSFCFLDIRSPGLGDTAMYLCATSRGGGLSYGYTFGSGTRLTVV.

The genes are TRBV5-5 and TRBJ1-5, with D hard to call. Germline V gene data show CDR1 as SGHKS and CDR2 as YYEKEE (reference sequence). The CDR3 runs to 16 residues. Deletions cut 3 bases from V and 0 bases from J, with 13 bases between. CDR3 amino acids: CASSSGYKSSNQPQHF. The CDR3 region has the DNA TGTGCCAGCAGCTCCGGATATAAGAGTAGCAATCAGCCCCAGCATTTT.

The chain links TRBV6-5 to TRBJ2-5; D possibly corresponds to TRBD2 (5 bases). Germline lookup yields CDR1 MNHEY and CDR2 SVGAGI. There are 15 residues in the CDR3. V dropped 4 bases and J dropped 3 bases, with 15 bases sitting between them. The chain's CDR3 is CASSSMGEGEETQYF. Here the CDR3 DNA reads TGTGCCAGCAGTTCAATGGGCGAGGGAGAAGAGACCCAGTACTTC.

Here the CDR3 reads CASSAVAEQFF. For the CDR3, the DNA is TGTGCCAGCAGCGCCGTGGCCGAGCAGTTCTTC. V and J are TRBV11-1 and TRBJ2-1; D remains unclear. Trimming cost V 5 bases and J 10 bases, with 9 bases left between them. CDR3 length: 11 amino acids. Germline V gene sequence: CDR1 SGHAT, CDR2 FQDESV (reference sequence).

Only a few counts were recorded for this clonotype. The V and J genes are TRBV5-1 and TRBJ2-5; D is unclear. This CDR3 is 13 amino acids long. Per germline, CDR1 SGHRS and CDR2 YFSETQ. V dropped 3 bases and J dropped 7 bases, with 13 bases sitting between them. The CDR3 sequence is CASSYGSEGTQYF. The CDR3 nucleotides read TGCGCCAGCAGCTATGGCAGCGAAGGGACCCAGTACTTC.

Ten or more counts support this clonotype. V usage is TRBV5-1 and J usage is TRBJ1-1, with unresolved D. CDR1 and CDR2 (germline): SGHRS, YFSETQ. V was shortened by 5 bases and J by 8 bases, with 16 bases between the two germline ends. CDR3 length: 13 residues. Here the CDR3 reads CASSKDSGGEAFF. CDR3 coding DNA: TGCGCCAGCAGTAAAGACTCTGGCGGGGAAGCTTTCTTT.

This clonotype was detected many times. The gene calls are TRBV20-1 and TRBJ2-3, with a possible D match to TRBD2 (6 bases). Germline V gives CDR1 DFQATT, CDR2 SNEGSKA (reference sequence). The germline V and J ends were trimmed by 0 bases and 2 bases, with 12 bases remaining between them. The CDR3 covers 15 residues. CDR3 loop: CSAREVGGPTDTQYF. CDR3 coding DNA: TGCAGTGCTAGAGAGGTGGGGGGACCCACAGATACGCAGTATTTT.

The chain uses TRBV7-2 and TRBJ2-5, with TRBD1 matching 8 bases. This CDR3 is built from 14 residues. Germline loops: CDR1 SGHTA, CDR2 FQGNSA. Unmatched junction bases numbered 6, after V lost 5 bases and J lost 4 bases. The CDR3 region is CASSLDRASETQYF. The DNA of the CDR3 is TGTGCCAGCAGCCTGGACAGGGCGTCAGAGACCCAGTACTTC. Using reference TRBV7-2 and TRBJ2-5 for the parts outside the CDR3, the full variable domain is GAGVSQSPSNKVTEKGKDVELRCDPISGHTALYWYRQSLGQGLEFLIYFQGNSAPDKSGLPSDRFSAERTGGSVSTLTIQRTQQEDSAVYLCASSLDRASETQYFGPGTRLLVL.

The sample holds one count of this clonotype. The chain is built from TRBV11-2 and TRBJ2-5; 7 nucleotides align to TRBD1. CDR1 and CDR2 from the germline V gene are SGHAT and FQNNGV. The CDR3 is 15 residues long. V was clipped by 5 bases and J by 7 bases; unmatched bases: 13. Here the CDR3 reads CASSAPGQSLGTQYF. CDR3 nucleotides: TGTGCCAGCAGCGCACCGGGACAGAGCTTAGGGACCCAGTACTTC.

There are many counts of this clonotype. This chain's CDR3 is CASSGRNTEAFF. As DNA, the CDR3 is TGTGCCAGTAGTGGGAGAAACACTGAAGCTTTCTTT. V is TRBV19 and J is TRBJ1-1, with D unresolved. Between the trimmed V and J ends, which lost 5 bases and 2 bases, there was a span of 6 bases. The CDR3 covers 12 residues. Germline values: CDR1 LNHDA, CDR2 SQIVND (reference sequence).

The J gene is TRBJ2-4, the V gene TRBV6-2 or TRBV6-3, with 8 bases that match TRBD2. Germline CDR1 reads MNHEY; CDR2 reads SVGEGT. This CDR3 has 12 amino acids. V trimming: 8 bases; J trimming: 7 bases; junction bases outside the gene matches: 4. Here the CDR3 DNA reads TGTGCCAGCGGGCGGGGGGATAACATTCAGTACTTC. Translation gives CASGRGDNIQYF.

V and J are TRBV29-1 and TRBJ1-1; D might be TRBD1 (5 bases). The CDR3 runs to 15 residues. Germline lookup yields CDR1 SQVTM and CDR2 ANQGSEA. The ends were cut back, 4 bases at V and 0 bases at J, with 15 bases in the middle. DNA of the CDR3: TGCAGCGTTGCGTCAGGGTGGGGGATGAACACTGAAGCTTTCTTT. The encoded protein is CSVASGWGMNTEAFF.

This clonotype was recorded only once. The chain links TRBV28 to TRBJ1-1; no definite D call. The CDR3 length is 11 residues. CDR1 and CDR2 (germline): MDHEN, SYDVKM. V was cut by 7 bases and J by 11 bases, with 14 bases left in between. The CDR3 region has the DNA TGTGCCAGCACTTCTAGGGTTAGGGCTTTCTTT. Residues: CASTSRVRAFF.

This chain joins TRBV7-9 and TRBJ2-3; no reliable D call. The CDR3 runs 13 residues. The germline V and J ends were trimmed by 6 bases and 2 bases, with 9 bases remaining between them. Germline loops: CDR1 SEHNR, CDR2 FQNEAQ (reference sequence). CDR3 in DNA: TGTGCCAGCAGTTCGGACCCCACAGATACGCAGTATTTT. It is translated as CASSSDPTDTQYF.